This note documents a single T cell receptor beta chain sequence. The antigen is not known. The data originate from a study of CXCR3-negative and CXCR3-positive naive CD8 T cells. The study made its TRB cDNA libraries by 5' RACE, adding UMI labels. Following a re-call of the 5' RACE reads, TCRdb has one entry per CDR3 protein and lacks DNA. The table gives fewer than 55,000 distinct CDR3 sequences; the top ten clones make up roughly 1.6% of it. General study points: Naive CXCR3-positive and CXCR3-negative cells shared TRBV-TRBJ usage; memory cells diverged.

Per the germline V gene, CDR1 is SQVTM and CDR2 is ANQGSEA. The CDR3 runs to 15 residues. This rearrangement joins TRBV29-1 to TRBJ2-7; no DNA is available, so the TRBD2 call from TCRdb remains unchecked. The TCR was taken from a human donor in good health. Some clones in this sample may be carry-over from other donors' samples. Sequenced material: naive CXCR3- CD8+ T cells from blood. The subset denotes: CD45RO-CCR7+CD27+CD95- naive CD8+ T cells lacking CXCR3 (TNR3-). The CDR3 is CSVEDLQGEDYEQYF.